This TCR beta chain was sequenced for a study of human T cells and chemical hapten exposure. Study-level background: Recorded diagnoses among the mostly female patients were alopecia areata, totalis or universalis.

Described time point: patch test 1, 2 weeks after DPC sensitization. Treatment indicated: therapeutic diphenylcyclopropenone sensitization with weekly scalp DPC. TCRdb used MiXCR to reprocess the RACE reads, holding one entry per CDR3 protein. The sample includes roughly 160,000 distinct CDR3 sequences, 14% of them seen just once. The CDR3 consists of 13 residues. Germline V gives CDR1 MDHEN, CDR2 SYDVKM. V lost 7 bases, J lost 2 bases, and 10 bases lay in between. The clonotype was recovered from a woman aged 30 to 39 with alopecia areata. Some clones in this sample may be carry-over from other donors' samples. The material was whole blood, obtained in connection with sensitization to the hapten diphenylcyclopropenone (DPC). The rearrangement joins TRBV28 to TRBJ2-3, with D perhaps TRBD1 (5 bases). The CDR3 loop reads CASTDNPTDTQYF. The CDR3 nucleotides read TGTGCCAGCACGGACAACCCCACAGATACGCAGTATTTT.